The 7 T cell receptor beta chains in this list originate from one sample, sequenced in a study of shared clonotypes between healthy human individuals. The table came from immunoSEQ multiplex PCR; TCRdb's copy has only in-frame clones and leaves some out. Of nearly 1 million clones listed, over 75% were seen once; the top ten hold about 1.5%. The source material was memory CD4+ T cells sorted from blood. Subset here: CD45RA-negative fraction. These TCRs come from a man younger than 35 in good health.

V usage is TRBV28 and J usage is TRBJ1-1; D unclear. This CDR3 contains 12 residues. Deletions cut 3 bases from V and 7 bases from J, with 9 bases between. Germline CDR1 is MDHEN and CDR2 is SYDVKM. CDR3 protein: CASSFRSLEAFF. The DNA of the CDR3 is TGTGCCAGCAGTTTTAGAAGCCTTGAAGCTTTCTTT.

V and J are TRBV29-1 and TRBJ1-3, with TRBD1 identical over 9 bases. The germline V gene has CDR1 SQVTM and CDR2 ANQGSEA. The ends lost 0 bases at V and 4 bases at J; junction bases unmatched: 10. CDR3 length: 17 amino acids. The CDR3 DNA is TGCAGCGTTGAAGATTTAGGGACAGGGTTCGGCGGAAACACCATATATTTT. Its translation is CSVEDLGTGFGGNTIYF.

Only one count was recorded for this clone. In DNA, the CDR3 is TGTGCCAGTAGTATTACTAGCAGTCTTAGCACAGATACGCAGTATTTT. It codes for CASSITSSLSTDTQYF. The chain recombines TRBV19 with TRBJ2-3, with D possibly matching TRBD2 (6 bases). CDR3 length equals 16 residues. Germline V gene lookup returns CDR1 LNHDA and CDR2 SQIVND (reference sequence). The V and J ends lost 3 bases and 0 bases respectively, with 13 bases between them.

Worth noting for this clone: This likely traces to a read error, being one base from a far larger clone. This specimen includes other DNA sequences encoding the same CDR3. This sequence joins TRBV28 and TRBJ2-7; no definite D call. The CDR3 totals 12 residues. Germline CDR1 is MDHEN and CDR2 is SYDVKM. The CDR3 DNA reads TGTGCCAGCAGTCCCCCAGCCTACGAGCAGTATTTC. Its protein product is CASSPPAYEQYF.

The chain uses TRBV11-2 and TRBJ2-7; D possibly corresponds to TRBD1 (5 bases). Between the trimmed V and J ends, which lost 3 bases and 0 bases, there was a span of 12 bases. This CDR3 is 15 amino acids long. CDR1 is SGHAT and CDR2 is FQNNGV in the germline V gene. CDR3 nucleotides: TGTGCCAGCAGCTTGGGGCAGCTTCCCTCCTACGAGCAGTACTTC. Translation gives CASSLGQLPSYEQYF. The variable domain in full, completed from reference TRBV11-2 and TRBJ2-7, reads EAGVAQSPRYKIIEKRQSVAFWCNPISGHATLYWYQQILGQGPKLLIQFQNNGVVDDSQLPKDRFSAERLKGVDSTLKIQPAKLEDSAVYLCASSLGQLPSYEQYFGPGTRLTVT.

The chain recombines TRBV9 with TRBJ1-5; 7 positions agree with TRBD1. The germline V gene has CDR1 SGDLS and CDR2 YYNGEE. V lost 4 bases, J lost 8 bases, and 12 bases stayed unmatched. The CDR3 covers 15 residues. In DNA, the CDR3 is TGTGCCAGCAGCCCACTGGGACAGCTCGGGGAGCCCCAGCATTTT. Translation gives CASSPLGQLGEPQHF.

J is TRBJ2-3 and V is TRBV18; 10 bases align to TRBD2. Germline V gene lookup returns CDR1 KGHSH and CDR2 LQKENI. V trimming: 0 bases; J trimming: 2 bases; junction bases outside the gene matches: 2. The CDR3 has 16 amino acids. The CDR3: CASSPPTSGPTDTQYF. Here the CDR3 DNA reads TGTGCCAGCTCACCACCGACTAGCGGGCCCACAGATACGCAGTATTTT.